This entry describes one T cell receptor (beta chain). Its antigen remains unknown. PCR used 60 Vbeta primers and 13 Jbeta primers. Sequencing was performed with immunoSEQ multiplex PCR; in TCRdb, only in-frame clones are kept and a portion is missing. The sample holds around 200,000 clones, about three quarters seen once. The CDR3 is 12 amino acids. Per germline, CDR1 SQVTM and CDR2 ANQGSEA. Trimming took off 2 bases at V and 6 bases at J, with 10 bases between the two ends. These data come from a study of cytomegalovirus exposure and HLA in healthy donors. Study-level results: As was reported, the HLA-A and HLA-B alleles of most subjects were accurately predicted from TCR beta sequences. The majority of CMV-associated TCR beta chains were reported as apparently HLA-restricted in a later analysis.

The chain couples TRBV29-1 to TRBJ2-5; D is unclear. Material: PBMCs. The receptor comes from a male donor in good health and CMV-seronegative. The CDR3 DNA sequence: TGCAGCGTTGAACCCCCGGGTCAGACCCAGTACTTC. Translated: CSVEPPGQTQYF.